This entry concerns a single TCR beta chain. A single record per CDR3 protein comes from TCRdb applying MiXCR to the 5' RACE reads. The repertoire consists of about 730,000 distinct CDR3 sequences, with about 20% occurring once and the leading ten covering roughly 4%. Deletions cut 3 bases from V and 9 bases from J, with 15 bases between. This CDR3 comprises 14 residues. CDR1 and CDR2 (germline): DFQATT, SNEGSKA (reference sequence). This entry belongs to a study of identical twins. These data are also associated with another study on T cells expressing NK-cell markers.

The source of this sequence is a woman aged 18-29 years in good health. This chain uses TRBV20-1 with TRBJ1-6; D gene unclear. The specimen was PBMCs. CDR3 sequence: CSASRGPGGSPLHF. As DNA, the CDR3 is TGCAGTGCTAGTCGGGGTCCCGGCGGTTCACCCCTCCACTTT.